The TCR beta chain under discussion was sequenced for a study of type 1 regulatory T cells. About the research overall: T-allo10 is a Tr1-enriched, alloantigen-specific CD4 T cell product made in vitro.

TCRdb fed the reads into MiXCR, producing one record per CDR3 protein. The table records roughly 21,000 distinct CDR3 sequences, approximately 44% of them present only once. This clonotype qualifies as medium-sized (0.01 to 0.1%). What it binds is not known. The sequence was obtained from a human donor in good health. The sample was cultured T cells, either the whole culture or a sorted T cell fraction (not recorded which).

Here the CDR3 reads CASSQQLAVGTGELFF. The CDR3 DNA reads TGTGCCAGCAGCCAACAACTAGCGGTGGGCACCGGGGAGCTGTTTTTT. The chain couples TRBV11-2 to TRBJ2-2, with 8 bases aligning to TRBD2. With 5 bases clipped from V and 4 bases from J, the junction kept 9 bases outside the gene matches. This CDR3 is 16 amino acids long. Looked up from germline, CDR1 is SGHAT and CDR2 is FQNNGV.